These 23 T cell receptor beta chains were all obtained from the same sample, sequenced in a study of blood T cell repertoires in COVID-19. TCRdb's copy holds only in-frame clones and misses some; the assay was immunoSEQ multiplex PCR. The table shows fewer than 350,000 clones, with about nine tenths occurring only once. Material: PBMCs or T cells enriched from blood (not recorded which). Receptor source: a woman between 25 and 40 years old with acute COVID-19.

The J gene is TRBJ1-1, the V gene TRBV7-2; the match to TRBD1 covers 10 bases. Germline loops: CDR1 SGHTA, CDR2 FQGNSA. The CDR3 is 16 residues long. Losses at the gene ends were 2 bases for V and 4 bases for J; bases not matched to a gene: 7. In nucleotides, the CDR3 is TGTGCCAGCAGCTTACCCTGGGGGACAGGGGCCACTGAAGCTTTCTTT. Its translation: CASSLPWGTGATEAFF.

Concerning this clone: Its ends do not fully match the called genes, so a read error is possible. The rearrangement joins TRBV28 to TRBJ1-6; D possibly corresponds to TRBD1 (5 bases). Germline lookup yields CDR1 MDHEN and CDR2 SYDVKM. The CDR3 length is 12 residues. CDR3 protein: CASSLGTKEFDF. The CDR3 nucleotides read TGTGCCAGCAGCCTTGGGACTAAAGAATTTGACTTT.

The chain uses TRBV7-6 and TRBJ2-1; D is possibly TRBD2 (6 bases). Per the germline V gene, CDR1 is SGHVS and CDR2 is FNYEAQ. Deletions cut 0 bases from V and 2 bases from J, with 8 bases between. The CDR3 extends over 15 amino acids. CDR3 region: CASSLAAGPYNEQFF. DNA of the CDR3: TGTGCCAGCAGCTTAGCCGCGGGGCCCTACAATGAGCAGTTCTTC.

V usage is TRBV7-2 and J usage is TRBJ2-1; 7 bases are a match to TRBD2. Per germline, CDR1 SGHTA and CDR2 FQGNSA. With 2 bases clipped from V and 3 bases from J, the junction kept 10 bases outside the gene matches. This CDR3 is built from 17 residues. Here the CDR3 reads CASSLILRGSGYNEQFF. The CDR3 nucleotides are TGTGCCAGCAGCTTAATTTTGCGCGGGAGTGGCTACAATGAGCAGTTCTTC.

The V call is TRBV18, the J call TRBJ2-4; TRBD1 matches at 7 bases. With 2 bases clipped from V and 3 bases from J, the junction kept 4 bases outside the gene matches. The CDR3 covers 15 residues. Germline CDR1 reads KGHSH; CDR2 reads LQKENI. In nucleotides, the CDR3 is TGTGCCAGCTCACCAGCATCAGGGGGCAAAAACATTCAGTACTTC. It specifies CASSPASGGKNIQYF.

The chain uses TRBV10-3 and TRBJ2-3; TRBD2 agrees at 8 bases. The CDR3 runs to 15 residues. CDR1 is ENHRY, CDR2 SYGVKD, per germline. V lost 8 bases to trimming and J lost 1 base; unmatched junction nucleotides: 8. The CDR3 bases are TGTGCCATCGAGCCGGGACTAGGGGGCACAGATACGCAGTATTTT. Translated, it gives CAIEPGLGGTDTQYF.

This chain uses TRBV27 with TRBJ2-1; 9 bases are a match to TRBD2. Germline loops: CDR1 MNHEY, CDR2 SMNVEV (reference sequence). V lost 3 bases and J lost 7; bases outside the gene matches: 4. The CDR3 runs to 14 residues. CDR3 protein: CASSLMLAGNEQFF. CDR3 DNA: TGTGCCAGCAGTTTGATGCTAGCGGGGAATGAGCAGTTCTTC.

This clone was counted a single time. This sequence joins TRBV6-5 and TRBJ2-1; D is perhaps TRBD2 (6 bases). This CDR3 is built from 15 residues. V was clipped by 6 bases and J by 3 bases, with 15 bases between them. Germline V gene sequence: CDR1 MNHEY, CDR2 SVGAGI. CDR3 coding DNA: TGTGCCAGCAGCTCCCCCCGGGACTTCTACAATGAGCAGTTCTTC. It encodes CASSSPRDFYNEQFF.

This chain links TRBV30 with TRBJ2-1, with 12 nucleotides matching TRBD2. J lost 8 bases, V lost 4 bases, and 3 bases had no gene match. The CDR3 sequence is 13 residues long. Germline V gene sequence: CDR1 GTSNPN, CDR2 SVGIG (reference sequence). CDR3 sequence reads: CAWTLAGGHEQFF. Here the CDR3 DNA reads TGTGCCTGGACCCTAGCGGGAGGGCATGAGCAGTTCTTC.

V is TRBV27 and J is TRBJ2-7, with D perhaps TRBD1 (5 bases). V lost 5 bases, J lost 4 bases, and 12 bases lay in between. Germline CDR1 MNHEY, CDR2 SMNVEV (reference sequence). CDR3 size: 13 residues. Here the CDR3 DNA reads TGTGCCAGCAGTGGGGCTGTTGGGTACGAGCAGTACTTC. The encoded protein is CASSGAVGYEQYF.

V and J are TRBV5-5 and TRBJ1-1; D might be TRBD1 (6 bases). V lost 4 bases and J lost 0, with 10 bases in between. The CDR3 spans 14 residues. Germline V CDR1 and CDR2: SGHKS, YYEKEE (reference sequence). The CDR3 coding sequence is TGTGCCAGCAGCCCGTACAGGGTGAACACTGAAGCTTTCTTT. Amino acid sequence: CASSPYRVNTEAFF.

V and J are TRBV25-1 and TRBJ1-4, with unresolved D. Germline V gives CDR1 MGHDK, CDR2 SYGVNS. This CDR3 is 15 amino acids long. Trimming took 5 bases from V and 5 from J, leaving 15 bases between them. The CDR3 region is CASSTHSSRNEKLFF. CDR3 sequence (DNA): TGTGCCAGCAGTACACATAGTTCGCGGAATGAAAAACTGTTTTTT.

The J gene is TRBJ2-1, the V gene TRBV10-3, with D perhaps TRBD2 (6 bases). Germline-derived CDR1 and CDR2 are ENHRY and SYGVKD. This CDR3 is built from 14 residues. The V and J ends lost 2 bases and 9 bases respectively, with 14 bases between them. The CDR3 DNA is TGTGCCATCAGTGAGACCTCTAGCGTAGCTGAGCAGTTCTTC. It specifies CAISETSSVAEQFF.

The table lists this clone with a count of one. This rearrangement joins TRBV11-2 to TRBJ2-5, with 10 bases fitting TRBD2. CDR3 length: 14 amino acids. Germline values: CDR1 SGHAT, CDR2 FQNNGV. Trimming took 5 bases from V and 7 from J; bases not matched to a gene: 7. The CDR3 DNA reads TGTGCCAGCAGCCCGTGGACTAGCGGTTCGACCCAGTACTTC. This sequence encodes CASSPWTSGSTQYF.

The chain combines TRBV4-2 with TRBJ1-1, with a possible D match to TRBD1 (6 bases). This CDR3 spans 14 amino acids. From germline, CDR1 is LGHNA and CDR2 YNFKEQ. V was cut by 3 bases and J by 1 base, with 9 bases left in between. The CDR3 DNA follows: TGTGCCAGCAGCCAGGAAGGGGGGAACACTGAAGCTTTCTTT. Translated: CASSQEGGNTEAFF.

The rearrangement uses TRBV7-9 and TRBJ2-3; 7 bases match TRBD2. CDR1 SEHNR and CDR2 FQNEAQ come from the germline V gene (reference sequence). V gave up 1 base and J gave up 3 bases; unmatched junction bases: 7. This CDR3 is built from 16 residues. For the CDR3, the DNA is TGTGCCAGCAGCTTAGTCGTGGGAGGGCCAACAGATACGCAGTATTTT. Protein product: CASSLVVGGPTDTQYF.

This chain links TRBV24-1 with TRBJ2-2; 9 positions agree with TRBD1. CDR1 is KGHDR and CDR2 is SFDVKD in the germline V gene. The CDR3 has 17 amino acids. Trimming at V came to 0 bases and at J to 4 bases, leaving 5 bases not matched to a gene. This CDR3 is CATSDLPRDRATGELFF. In nucleotides, the CDR3 is TGTGCCACCAGTGATTTGCCGCGGGACAGGGCCACCGGGGAGCTGTTTTTT.

The rearrangement joins TRBV20-1 to TRBJ1-4; TRBD1 agrees at 7 bases. The length of the CDR3 is 10 residues. Germline CDR1 DFQATT, CDR2 SNEGSKA (reference sequence). Losses at the gene ends were 5 bases for V and 16 bases for J; bases not matched to a gene: 7. This chain's CDR3 is CSASVGTAFF. CDR3 DNA sequence: TGCAGTGCTTCCGTCGGGACAGCGTTTTTT.

This rearrangement joins TRBV7-9 to TRBJ2-1; D possibly corresponds to TRBD2 (5 bases). Germline V gene lookup returns CDR1 SEHNR and CDR2 FQNEAQ (reference sequence). The CDR3 is made up of 13 amino acids. Trimming took off 5 bases at V and 4 bases at J, with 9 bases between the two ends. CDR3 loop: CASSPGVYNEQFF. The CDR3 DNA sequence: TGTGCCAGCAGCCCCGGGGTTTACAATGAGCAGTTCTTC.

This chain connects TRBV5-8 to TRBJ1-1; 9 nucleotides align to TRBD1. This CDR3 is built from 12 residues. Germline CDR1 SGHTS, CDR2 YDEGEE. Germline trimming cut 4 bases from V and 10 bases from J; bases unmatched to any gene: 5. The CDR3 DNA reads TGTGCCAGCAGCCTAAGGACAGGGGCAGCTTTCTTT. This codes for CASSLRTGAAFF.

The J gene is TRBJ1-1, the V gene TRBV7-9; a possible D gene is TRBD1 (5 bases). This CDR3 has 15 residues. The V gene's germline CDR1 is SEHNR and CDR2 FQNEAQ (reference sequence). V was trimmed by 2 bases and J by 1 base, leaving 11 bases between them. This CDR3 reads CASSLFGGWNTEAFF. CDR3 coding DNA: TGTGCCAGCAGCTTATTTGGGGGGTGGAACACTGAAGCTTTCTTT.

The rearrangement joins TRBV5-6 to TRBJ2-1; tentative D call: TRBD2 (5 bases). Trimming left V 4 bases short and J 9 bases short, with 8 bases between. The CDR3 sequence is 11 residues long. Germline values: CDR1 SGHDT, CDR2 YYEEEE. The CDR3 nucleotides are TGTGCCAGCAGCCGCGGAGGTGAGCAGTTCTTC. Residues: CASSRGGEQFF.

Only a few counts were recorded for this clone. The genes are TRBV11-1 and TRBJ1-2; the D is unclear. Looked up from germline, CDR1 is SGHAT and CDR2 is FQDESV (reference sequence). V dropped 3 bases and J dropped 5 bases, with 13 bases sitting between them. This CDR3 spans 14 amino acids. The CDR3 nucleotides read TGTGCCAGCAGCTTTAGCTCGCAGCCTTATGGCTACACCTTC. Translating it yields CASSFSSQPYGYTF.